This T cell receptor beta chain emerged from a study of T cells after posttransplantation cyclophosphamide. This clone was recorded a few times. The data were produced by immunoSEQ multiplex PCR, yet TCRdb's version contains in-frame clones alone and is incomplete. The table lists 35,000 to 40,000 clones, with no singletons. The sequenced sample consisted of PBMCs. The source of this sequence is a man in his thirties or forties in good health and a related stem cell transplant donor.

CDR3 region: CASTPGQGYQDTQYF. The CDR3 DNA is TGTGCCAGCACCCCGGGACAGGGATACCAAGATACGCAGTATTTT. This chain connects TRBV6-1 to TRBJ2-3; 9 bases match TRBD1. CDR3 length equals 15 residues. CDR1 MNHNS and CDR2 SASEGT come from the germline V gene. Losses at the gene ends were 7 bases for V and 5 bases for J; bases not matched to a gene: 10.